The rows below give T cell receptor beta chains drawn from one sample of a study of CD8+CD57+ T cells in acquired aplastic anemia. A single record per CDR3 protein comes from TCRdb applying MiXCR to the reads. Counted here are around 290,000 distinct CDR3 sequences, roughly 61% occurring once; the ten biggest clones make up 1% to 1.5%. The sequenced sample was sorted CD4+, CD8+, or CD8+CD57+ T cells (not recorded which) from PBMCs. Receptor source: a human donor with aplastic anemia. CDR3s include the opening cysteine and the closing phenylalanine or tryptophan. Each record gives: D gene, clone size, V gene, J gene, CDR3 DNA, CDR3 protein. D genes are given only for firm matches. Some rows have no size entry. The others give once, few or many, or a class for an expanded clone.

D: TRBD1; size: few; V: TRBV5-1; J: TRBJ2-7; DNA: TGCGCCAGCAGCCTAGCTGGACAGGCCGCCTACGAGCAGTACTTC; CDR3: CASSLAGQAAYEQYF
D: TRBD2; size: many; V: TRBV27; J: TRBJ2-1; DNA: TGTGCCAGCAGTCCATCGGGACTAATCGGTGGGTATGAGCAGTTCTTC; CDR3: CASSPSGLIGGYEQFF
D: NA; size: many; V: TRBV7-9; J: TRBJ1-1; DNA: TGTGCCAGCAGCTTATCGGGGGGCACTGAAGCTTTCTTT; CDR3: CASSLSGGTEAFF
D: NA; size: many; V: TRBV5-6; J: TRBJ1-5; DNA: TGTGCCAGCAGCCAGACAGGCCGAGACAATCAGCCCCAGCATTTT; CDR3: CASSQTGRDNQPQHF
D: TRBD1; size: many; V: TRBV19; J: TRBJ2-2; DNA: TGTGCCAGTAGTACCGGACAGGGTGGCACCGGGGAGCTGTTTTTT; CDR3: CASSTGQGGTGELFF
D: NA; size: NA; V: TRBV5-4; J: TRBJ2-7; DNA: TGTGTCAGCAGCCAAGAAGCCCGGAGCAACGAGCAGTACTTC; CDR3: CVSSQEARSNEQYF
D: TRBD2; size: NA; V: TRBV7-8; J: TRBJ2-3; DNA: TGTGCCAGCAGCGCTCTAGCGGGGGGAAAGGATACGCAGTATTTT; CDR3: CASSALAGGKDTQYF
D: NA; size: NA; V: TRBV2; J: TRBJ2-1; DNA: TGTGCCAGCAAATGGGGGTACAATGAGCAGTTCTTC; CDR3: CASKWGYNEQFF
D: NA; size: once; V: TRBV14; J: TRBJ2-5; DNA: TGTGCCAGCAGCCCAAGGGTCCAGGCAAGGGAGACCCAGTACTTC; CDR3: CASSPRVQARETQYF
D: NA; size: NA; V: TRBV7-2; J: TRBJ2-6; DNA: TGTGCCAGCAGCTCACTCTTTCTGACACAACGCTCTGGGGCCAACGTCCTGACTTTC; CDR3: CASSSLFLTQRSGANVLTF
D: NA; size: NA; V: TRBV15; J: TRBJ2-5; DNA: TGTGCCACCAGCAGCCGGCAGGGTCAGGAGACCCAGTACTTC; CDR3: CATSSRQGQETQYF
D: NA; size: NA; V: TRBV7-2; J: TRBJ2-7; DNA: TGTGCCAGCAGCTTAGGGGCCCGAGACGAGCAGTACTTC; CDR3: CASSLGARDEQYF
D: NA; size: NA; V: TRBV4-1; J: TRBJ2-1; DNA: TGCGCCAGCAGCCCCCGACCGGACGACTACAATGAGCAGTTCTTC; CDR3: CASSPRPDDYNEQFF
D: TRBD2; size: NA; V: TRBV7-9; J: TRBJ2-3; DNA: TGTGCCAGCAGCTTTGATCTAGCGGGAGGTGCAGATACGCAGTATTTT; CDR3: CASSFDLAGGADTQYF
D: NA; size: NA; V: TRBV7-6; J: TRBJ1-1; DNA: TGTGCCAGCAGCTTGAGCCAGCGGGGGGCGGGGACTGAAGCTTTCTTT; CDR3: CASSLSQRGAGTEAFF
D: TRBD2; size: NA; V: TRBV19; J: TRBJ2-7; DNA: TGTGCCAGTAGTGCCGCGGGAGTAAGCTACGAGCAGTACTTC; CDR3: CASSAAGVSYEQYF
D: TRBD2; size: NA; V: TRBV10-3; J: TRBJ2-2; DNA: TGTGCCATCAGTGCCGGGACTAGCGGTCACACCGGGGAGCTGTTTTTT; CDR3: CAISAGTSGHTGELFF
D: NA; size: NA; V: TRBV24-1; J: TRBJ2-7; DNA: TGCGCCACCAGTGGTTCGGAACTACACTACGAGCAGTACTTC; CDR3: CATSGSELHYEQYF
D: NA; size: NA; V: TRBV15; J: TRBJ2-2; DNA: TGTGCCACCAGCAGGGGTAATCACCCGAACACCGGGGAGCTGTTTTTT; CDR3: CATSRGNHPNTGELFF
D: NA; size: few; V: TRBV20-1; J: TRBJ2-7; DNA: TGCAGTGCTACGGACTATGGGTACGAGCAGTACTTC; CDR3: CSATDYGYEQYF
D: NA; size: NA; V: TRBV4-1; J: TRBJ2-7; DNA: TGCGCCAGCAGGGGGGACGGACAGTACGAGCAGTACTTC; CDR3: CASRGDGQYEQYF
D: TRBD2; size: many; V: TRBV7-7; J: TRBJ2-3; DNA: TGTGCCAGCAGCCTAGGGGCGCGGGGGGGCAGAGATACGCAGTATTTT; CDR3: CASSLGARGGRDTQYF
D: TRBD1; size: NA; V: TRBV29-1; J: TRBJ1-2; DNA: TGCAGCCAAGAAGCGGGACAGGGAGGCTACACCTTC; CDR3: CSQEAGQGGYTF
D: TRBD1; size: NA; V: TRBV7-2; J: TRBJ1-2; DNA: TGTGCCAGCAGCCAACACGGACAGGGGGTGTCTGGCTACACCTTC; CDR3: CASSQHGQGVSGYTF
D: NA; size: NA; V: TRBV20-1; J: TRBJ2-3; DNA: TGCAGTGCAACGGACCCTCGGCGGCCAGATACGCAGTATTTT; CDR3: CSATDPRRPDTQYF
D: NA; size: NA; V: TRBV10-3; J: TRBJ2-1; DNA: TGTGCCATCAGGGAGCTGGGTTCCTACAATGAGCAGTTCTTC; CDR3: CAIRELGSYNEQFF
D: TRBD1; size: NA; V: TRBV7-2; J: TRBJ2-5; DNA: TGTGCCAGCAGCATCGGGACAGTAGCGACCCAGTACTTC; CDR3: CASSIGTVATQYF
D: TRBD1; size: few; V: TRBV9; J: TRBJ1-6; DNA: TGTGCCAGCAGCGTCACAGGGGCGAATTCACCCCTCCACTTT; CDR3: CASSVTGANSPLHF
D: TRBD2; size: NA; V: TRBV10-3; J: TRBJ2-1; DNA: TGTGCCTGCGCGGTACTCGCGAGCGGGGTGAATGAGCAGTTCTTC; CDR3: CACAVLASGVNEQFF
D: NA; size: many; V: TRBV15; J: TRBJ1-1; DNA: TGTGCCACCAGCAGAGAGGGTTACGGGAAGGTTTGGTTT; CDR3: CATSREGYGKVWF
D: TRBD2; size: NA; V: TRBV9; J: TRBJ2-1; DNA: TGTGCCAGCAGCGACCGGACTAGCAAGGTCAGCAATGAGCAGTTCTTC; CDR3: CASSDRTSKVSNEQFF
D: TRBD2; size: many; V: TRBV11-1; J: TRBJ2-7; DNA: TGTGCCAGCACCCTGGCCGGACTAGGATACGAGCAGTACTTC; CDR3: CASTLAGLGYEQYF
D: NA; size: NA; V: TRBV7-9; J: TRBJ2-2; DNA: TGTGCCAGCAGCGGAGTCACCGGGGAGCTGTTTTTT; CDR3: CASSGVTGELFF
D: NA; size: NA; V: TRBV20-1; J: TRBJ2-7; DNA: TGCAGTGCCACCAGTGTATCCGGGGGCGCAGACGAGCAGTACTTC; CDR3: CSATSVSGGADEQYF
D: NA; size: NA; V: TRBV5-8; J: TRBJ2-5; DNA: TGTGCCAGCACTCCTGACATGGCCCAGTACTTC; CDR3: CASTPDMAQYF
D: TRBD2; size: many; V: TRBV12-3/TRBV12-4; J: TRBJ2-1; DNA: TGTGCCAGCAGTTTAGGGACTAGCGGGAGTCGGGGCGAGCAGTTCTTC; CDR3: CASSLGTSGSRGEQFF
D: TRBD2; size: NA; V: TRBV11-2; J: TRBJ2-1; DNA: TGTGCCAGCAGCACCGGGACTAGCCAGAGCTCACAGTTCTTC; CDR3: CASSTGTSQSSQFF
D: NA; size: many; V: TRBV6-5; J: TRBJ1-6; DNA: TGTGCCAGCAAGGAGTATAATTCACCCCTCCACTTT; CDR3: CASKEYNSPLHF
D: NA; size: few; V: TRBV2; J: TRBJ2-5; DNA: TGTGCCAGCATAACGCTGGGGGAGACCCAGTACTTC; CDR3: CASITLGETQYF
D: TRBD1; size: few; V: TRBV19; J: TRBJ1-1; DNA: TGTGCCAGCCTCCGGGACAGCTTGAACACTGAAGCTTTCTTT; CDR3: CASLRDSLNTEAFF
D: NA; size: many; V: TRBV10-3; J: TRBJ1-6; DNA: TGTGCCATCAGTGAGTCTTCAATAATCAGCTCCTATAATTCACCCCTCCACTTT; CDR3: CAISESSIISSYNSPLHF
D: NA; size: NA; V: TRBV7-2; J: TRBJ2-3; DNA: TGTGCCAGCAGCCGTTCGGGGAAAACCCCAGATACGCAGTATTTT; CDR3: CASSRSGKTPDTQYF
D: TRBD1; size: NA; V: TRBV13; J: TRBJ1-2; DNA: TGTGCCAGCAGCCCCGGACAGGGGGTAGGCTACACCTTC; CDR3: CASSPGQGVGYTF
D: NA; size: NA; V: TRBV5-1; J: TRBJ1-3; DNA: TGTGCCAGCAACTTGACGGGGCAGAGCTCTGGAAACACCATATATTTT; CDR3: CASNLTGQSSGNTIYF
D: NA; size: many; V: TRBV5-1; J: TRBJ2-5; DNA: TGCGCCAGCAGCCCCCCAGGGAGATCGGAGACCCAGTACTTC; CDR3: CASSPPGRSETQYF
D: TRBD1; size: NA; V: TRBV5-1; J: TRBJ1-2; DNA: TGCGCCAGCAGTGACTCCGGGGACAGCTACTATGGCTACACCTTC; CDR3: CASSDSGDSYYGYTF
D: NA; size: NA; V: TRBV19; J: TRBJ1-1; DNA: TGTGCCAGTAGTATTCCGGGGACTGAAGCTTTCTTT; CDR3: CASSIPGTEAFF
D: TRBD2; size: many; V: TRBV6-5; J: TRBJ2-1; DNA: TGTGCCAGCAGTTTGACTAGCGGAGTGTTGAGTCAGCAGTTCTTC; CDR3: CASSLTSGVLSQQFF
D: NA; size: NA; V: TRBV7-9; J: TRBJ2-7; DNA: TGTGCCAGCAGCTCCCACCAGGGACGCCCCTACGAGCAGTACTTC; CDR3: CASSSHQGRPYEQYF
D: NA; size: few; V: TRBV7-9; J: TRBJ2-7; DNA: TGTGCCAGCAGCTTAACTGCAAGCGAGCAGTACTTC; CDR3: CASSLTASEQYF